The 9 T cell receptor beta chains in this list originate from one sample, sequenced in a study. MiXCR, applied by TCRdb to the 5' RACE reads, yields one record per CDR3 protein. The profile covers 9,500 to 12,000 distinct CDR3 sequences, with about 51% appearing a single time and approximately 13% taken by the ten largest. Sequences were obtained from tumor-infiltrating naive CD4+ T cells sorted from the breast tumor. Subset: naive CD4+ T cells, CD4+CD45RA+CD25-. The receptors were sampled from a female donor with breast cancer.

The chain is built from TRBV20-1 and TRBJ2-3; D unclear. Trimming cost V 6 bases and J 2 bases, with 6 bases left between them. CDR1 and CDR2 from the germline V gene are DFQATT and SNEGSKA (reference sequence). This CDR3 comprises 11 residues. This CDR3 reads CSATSTDTQYF. The CDR3, as DNA: TGCAGTGCCACTTCCACAGATACGCAGTATTTT.

V usage is TRBV20-1 and J usage is TRBJ1-5; D possibly corresponds to TRBD1 (5 bases). Trimming removed 3 bases at V and 6 bases at J, with 12 bases between. CDR3 length: 13 residues. From germline, CDR1 is DFQATT and CDR2 SNEGSKA (reference sequence). CDR3 sequence: CSARGVSGQPQHF. CDR3 coding DNA: TGCAGTGCTAGGGGGGTTTCCGGTCAGCCCCAGCATTTT.

With respect to this clonotype: Given the absence of the conserved phenylalanine or tryptophan at the CDR3 end, a read error is likely. The genes are TRBV7-2 and TRBJ2-5; D not resolved. Per the germline V gene, CDR1 is SGHTA and CDR2 is FQGNSA. The CDR3 runs to 13 residues. Trimming stripped 2 bases from V and 5 bases from J, with 9 bases between. The CDR3: CASSLSWKETQYS. As DNA, the CDR3 is TGTGCCAGCAGCTTATCATGGAAGGAGACCCAGTACTCC.

The chain uses TRBV12-3 or TRBV12-4 and TRBJ2-2; 13 nucleotides match TRBD2. The length of the CDR3 is 19 residues. The V segment lost 7 bases and the J segment 7 bases; nucleotides outside the gene matches: 18. CDR3 sequence (DNA): TGTGCCAGCACCCACACCGTCGGACTAGCGGGAGTGCGTGGCGGGGAGCTGTTTTTT. Protein: CASTHTVGLAGVRGGELFF.

DNA of the CDR3: TGTGCCAGCATATGGCTAGCGGGAGGGATAACCTACAATGAGCAGTTCTTC. Its protein product is CASIWLAGGITYNEQFF. V gene TRBV6-1 combines with J gene TRBJ2-1; 12 positions agree with TRBD2. The ends lost 7 bases at V and 2 bases at J; junction bases unmatched: 9. CDR1 and CDR2 (germline): MNHNS, SASEGT. CDR3 length: 17 residues.

This chain connects TRBV6-5 to TRBJ1-2, with 11 bases identical to TRBD1. V was pared by 6 bases and J by 12 bases, with 9 bases of the junction left unmatched. The germline CDR1 and CDR2 sequences are MNHEY and SVGAGI. This CDR3 region has 13 residues. The CDR3 sequence: CASRRGTGGRDTF. The CDR3 region has the DNA TGTGCCAGCAGAAGGGGGACAGGGGGTAGGGACACCTTC.

This chain connects TRBV5-1 to TRBJ2-1; D may be TRBD1 (6 bases). The germline CDR1 and CDR2 sequences are SGHRS and YFSETQ. CDR3 length: 15 amino acids. V shed 4 bases and J shed 9 bases, with 20 bases lying between them. The CDR3 DNA sequence: TGCGCCAGCAGCCTCACAGGGTCGGGTTTGAGTGAGCAGTTCTTC. This sequence encodes CASSLTGSGLSEQFF.

The V and J genes are TRBV5-1 and TRBJ2-5; 11 nucleotides align to TRBD1. This CDR3 has 15 residues. V was pared by 4 bases and J by 5 bases, with 7 bases of the junction left unmatched. Germline CDR1 reads SGHRS; CDR2 reads YFSETQ. CDR3 loop: CASSLGQGAKETQYF. CDR3 nucleotide sequence: TGCGCCAGCAGCCTCGGACAGGGGGCAAAGGAGACCCAGTACTTC.

This clonotype is labeled as medium-sized. This chain joins TRBV20-1 and TRBJ2-1, with no clear D. With 5 bases removed from V and 8 bases from J, the gap between germline ends came to 7 bases. CDR1 DFQATT and CDR2 SNEGSKA come from the germline V gene (reference sequence). This CDR3 is built from 10 residues. The CDR3 DNA is TGCAGTGCTGCAGACCATGAGCAGTTCTTC. Translated: CSAADHEQFF.